The 10 T cell receptor beta chains reported below all come from one sample, sequenced in a study of blood T cell repertoires in COVID-19. Measured with immunoSEQ multiplex PCR; TCRdb has only the in-frame clones, and not every one. The table includes 390,000 or so clones, roughly 90% detected once. The specimen sequenced was peripheral blood. The receptor set was obtained from a woman in her twenties or thirties with COVID-19, enrolled during active disease.

The chain joins TRBV7-9 to TRBJ2-6; TRBD2 is a possible D gene (6 bases). Germline lookup yields CDR1 SEHNR and CDR2 FQNEAQ (reference sequence). V was shortened by 2 bases and J by 4 bases, with 12 bases between the two germline ends. This CDR3 has 16 amino acids. The CDR3 DNA is TGTGCCAGCAGCTTAACGGGGGTAGCCGGGGCCAACGTCCTGACTTTC. Protein: CASSLTGVAGANVLTF.

The chain has TRBV7-8 and TRBJ2-7; 10 bases line up with TRBD1. V shed 5 bases and J 1 base; nucleotides not matched to a gene: 8. CDR1 SGHVS and CDR2 FQNEAQ come from the germline V gene. This CDR3 is built from 16 residues. This CDR3 is CASSERQGAVSYEQYF. CDR3 bases: TGTGCCAGCAGCGAAAGACAGGGGGCGGTTTCCTACGAGCAGTACTTC.

This clone occurred a few times. The chain is built from TRBV6-6 and TRBJ2-7; D gene unclear. CDR3 size: 15 residues. Germline assignment: CDR1 MNHNY and CDR2 SVGAGI (reference sequence). Trimming stripped 6 bases from V and 0 bases from J, with 15 bases between. The chain's CDR3 is CASSHNRPSSYEQYF. The DNA of the CDR3 is TGTGCCAGCAGCCATAACAGACCGAGCTCCTACGAGCAGTACTTC.

The V gene is TRBV19, the J gene TRBJ1-4; D perhaps matches TRBD1 (5 bases). This CDR3 is 15 amino acids long. CDR1 is LNHDA and CDR2 is SQIVND in the germline V gene (reference sequence). The germline V and J ends were trimmed by 8 bases and 7 bases, with 20 bases remaining between them. The CDR3 protein is CASQPRGVRSEKLFF. The CDR3 coding sequence is TGTGCCAGTCAACCGCGGGGGGTCAGGAGTGAAAAACTGTTTTTT.

This sequence joins TRBV19 and TRBJ2-1; possibly TRBD2 for D (5 bases). This CDR3 region has 14 residues. Germline V gene data show CDR1 as LNHDA and CDR2 as SQIVND (reference sequence). The V and J ends lost 4 bases and 0 bases respectively, with 7 bases between them. The DNA of the CDR3 is TGTGCCAGTAGTAAGCGGACCTCCTACAATGAGCAGTTCTTC. Translating it yields CASSKRTSYNEQFF.

The chain combines TRBV28 with TRBJ2-1, with D tentatively TRBD1 (6 bases). The V end was cut by 5 bases, the J end by 8 bases, with 16 bases between. CDR1 MDHEN and CDR2 SYDVKM come from the germline V gene. The CDR3 contains 14 residues. The DNA for the CDR3 is TGTGCCAGCAGTACTACAGGGTTAGGTGATGAGCAGTTCTTC. This sequence encodes CASSTTGLGDEQFF.

The gene calls are TRBV5-4 and TRBJ1-6, with a possible D match to TRBD1 (6 bases). CDR3 length: 17 residues. Germline V gene sequence: CDR1 SGHNT, CDR2 YYREEE (reference sequence). The germline V and J ends were trimmed by 4 bases and 4 bases, with 18 bases remaining between them. The CDR3 DNA sequence: TGTGCCAGCAGCAATACCATGGTGAGGGGGTATAATTCACCCCTCCACTTT. It translates to CASSNTMVRGYNSPLHF. Full variable domain (missing parts from reference TRBV5-4 and TRBJ1-6): ETGVTQSPTHLIKTRGQQVTLRCSSQSGHNTVSWYQQALGQGPQFIFQYYREEENGRGNFPPRFSGLQFPNYSSELNVNALELDDSALYLCASSNTMVRGYNSPLHFGNGTRLTVT.

This clone was seen more than once but under ten times. This chain links TRBV10-1 with TRBJ2-2; D not resolved. V was trimmed by 2 bases and J by 6 bases, leaving 19 bases between them. Germline V gene lookup returns CDR1 WNHNN and CDR2 SYGVQD (reference sequence). CDR3 length equals 17 residues. The CDR3 protein is CASSEGGVAQLAGELFF. CDR3 DNA: TGCGCCAGCAGTGAGGGTGGAGTAGCCCAATTGGCCGGGGAGCTGTTTTTT.

V gene TRBV4-3 combines with J gene TRBJ2-3; 10 nucleotides match TRBD2. This CDR3 spans 16 amino acids. Trimming removed 0 bases from V and 4 bases from J; junction bases left unmatched: 4. Germline lookup yields CDR1 LGHNA and CDR2 YSLEER. The CDR3 spells CASSQEASGSSDTQYF. DNA of the CDR3: TGCGCCAGCAGCCAAGAGGCTAGCGGGAGTTCAGATACGCAGTATTTT.

The chain couples TRBV29-1 to TRBJ2-1; 9 nucleotides agree with TRBD1. V shed 2 bases and J 9 bases; nucleotides not matched to a gene: 8. Per germline, CDR1 SQVTM and CDR2 ANQGSEA. The CDR3 spans 14 residues. The CDR3 DNA follows: TGCAGCGTTGAAAAGTCAGGACAGGGGTTTGAGCAGTTCTTC. Translation: CSVEKSGQGFEQFF.